This entry concerns a single T cell receptor (beta chain). The antigen remains undetermined. The entry originates in a study of high-grade serous ovarian cancer treatment subgroups. Study context: On average, roughly 14,000 reads and 7,494 unique TCR beta rearrangements were obtained per sample.

Sequencing used immunoSEQ multiplex PCR; TCRdb keeps in-frame clones, though not all of them. The sample comprises about 11,000 clones, roughly four fifths of which are singletons, and 6.6% rests with the top ten. Tumor samples were obtained before definitive surgery or chemotherapy. Trimming stripped 8 bases from V and 5 bases from J, with 10 bases between. Germline CDR1 DFQATT, CDR2 SNEGSKA (reference sequence). This CDR3 has 11 amino acids. Study-level points and caveats: Tumors within one patient showed repertoire similarity of roughly 0.11 to 0.79.

The source of this sequence is a human donor with high-grade serous ovarian cancer. The V and J genes are TRBV20-1 and TRBJ2-1; D is ambiguous. The sequenced sample consisted of tumor tissue. In nucleotides, the CDR3 is TGCAGTTCCTTCGCGAACAATGAGCAGTTCTTC. It translates to CSSFANNEQFF.